Shown below are 11 T cell receptor beta chains from a single sample sequenced in a study of T cells in localized non-small cell lung cancer. The method was immunoSEQ multiplex PCR; TCRdb's version includes in-frame clones alone and lacks a portion of them. This table holds around 15,000 clones, 85% to 90% found once. Source: peripheral blood, taken before any cancer treatment. These receptors came from a female donor over 55 with stage I squamous cell lung carcinoma.

The chain is built from TRBV4-1 and TRBJ1-1; tentatively, D is TRBD1 (5 bases). The CDR3 runs to 13 residues. Germline values: CDR1 MGHRA, CDR2 YSYEKL. Trimming shortened V by 4 bases and J by 10 bases, and 16 bases separated the two germline ends. DNA for the CDR3: TGCGCCAGCAGCCCCCTGAGAGAGGGGACAGCTTTCTTT. Amino acids: CASSPLREGTAFF.

CDR3 sequence: CATSEGKVFNQPQHF. The DNA of the CDR3 is TGTGCCACCAGCGAGGGGAAGGTCTTCAATCAGCCCCAGCATTTT. The rearrangement joins TRBV15 to TRBJ1-5; TRBD1 is a possible D gene (5 bases). From germline, CDR1 is LNHNV and CDR2 YYDKDF (reference sequence). CDR3 length: 15 residues. Between the trimmed V and J ends, which lost 5 bases and 3 bases, there was a span of 14 bases. The full variable domain, with the rest looked up from reference TRBV15 and TRBJ1-5, is DAMVIQNPRYQVTQFGKPVTLSCSQTLNHNVMYWYQQKSSQAPKLLFHYYDKDFNNEADTPDNFQSRRPNTSFCFLDIRSPGLGDTAMYLCATSEGKVFNQPQHFGDGTRLSIL.

The chain employs TRBV19 and TRBJ1-1; D remains unclear. The CDR3 has 18 amino acids. Trimming left V 3 bases short and J 0 bases short, with 20 bases between. In germline, CDR1 is LNHDA, CDR2 SQIVND (reference sequence). CDR3 bases: TGTGCCAGTAGTATTATGTTCCGAAGGCTTACCCTGAACACTGAAGCTTTCTTT. It translates to CASSIMFRRLTLNTEAFF.

This clone was detected only a few times. The rearrangement uses TRBV27 and TRBJ1-1; D possibly corresponds to TRBD1 (5 bases). The germline V gene encodes CDR1 MNHEY and CDR2 SMNVEV (reference sequence). The CDR3 has 14 amino acids. V gave up 2 bases and J gave up 6 bases, with 13 bases separating them. The DNA of the CDR3 is TGTGCCAGCAGTTTAACCTTCCGGGACCCTGAAGCTTTCTTT. As protein: CASSLTFRDPEAFF.

This chain uses TRBV6-5 with TRBJ2-7, with 7 bases that match TRBD1. With V trimmed by 0 bases and J by 2 bases, 7 bases remained unmatched. There are 16 residues in the CDR3. Germline V lookup: CDR1 MNHEY, CDR2 SVGAGI. In DNA, the CDR3 is TGTGCCAGCAGTTACTCTCAAGCAGGGGGAGCCTACGAGCAGTACTTC. This sequence encodes CASSYSQAGGAYEQYF.

The chain recombines TRBV21-1 with TRBJ1-3; TRBD1 reflects the table's D call only, with no check against the DNA. TRBV21-1 is an annotated pseudogene. The CDR3 loop spans 15 amino acids. The CDR3 DNA sequence: TGTGCCAGCAGCGCTGACATCAGCTCTGGAAACACCATATATTTT. Protein product: CASSADISSGNTIYF.

The genes are TRBV15 and TRBJ2-1, with TRBD2 identical over 7 bases. The CDR3 totals 14 residues. CDR1 and CDR2 (germline): LNHNV, YYDKDF (reference sequence). V was pared by 3 bases and J by 10 bases, with 9 bases of the junction left unmatched. DNA of the CDR3: TGTGCCACCAGCAGGCGGGAGACCCTAAGGGAGCAGTTCTTC. Translation gives CATSRRETLREQFF.

The chain is built from TRBV7-2 and TRBJ1-1; the D is unclear. This CDR3 is 14 amino acids long. The germline CDR1 and CDR2 sequences are SGHTA and FQGNSA. Trimming took 5 bases from V and 5 from J, leaving 15 bases between them. CDR3 sequence reads: CASSHVGGRTEAFF. The CDR3 DNA reads as TGTGCCAGCAGCCATGTAGGAGGTAGGACTGAAGCTTTCTTT.

This clone is medium-sized by share. This chain joins TRBV6-1 and TRBJ1-1; possibly TRBD1 for D (5 bases). The CDR3 is 14 residues long. Per the germline V gene, CDR1 is MNHNS and CDR2 is SASEGT. V lost 4 bases to trimming and J lost 7 bases, with 16 bases between them. The CDR3 reads CASSAGEAVGEAFF. The CDR3, as DNA: TGTGCCAGCAGTGCGGGGGAGGCCGTCGGTGAAGCTTTCTTT.

The genes are TRBV9 and TRBJ1-4; no definite D call. This CDR3 is built from 15 residues. Germline CDR1 SGDLS, CDR2 YYNGEE. The V gene lost 4 bases and the J gene lost 2 bases, with 12 bases spanning the gap. Written as DNA, the CDR3 is TGTGCCAGCAGCTACGGCCCTGACACTAATGAAAAACTGTTTTTT. Residues: CASSYGPDTNEKLFF.

The V gene is TRBV6-6, the J gene TRBJ2-3, with 8 bases that match TRBD1. The CDR3 loop spans 13 amino acids. Germline V CDR1 and CDR2: MNHNY, SVGAGI (reference sequence). V shed 10 bases and J 5 bases; nucleotides not matched to a gene: 8. Here the CDR3 DNA reads TGTGCCACAACCGAGACAGGGGAAGATACGCAGTATTTT. This sequence encodes CATTETGEDTQYF.